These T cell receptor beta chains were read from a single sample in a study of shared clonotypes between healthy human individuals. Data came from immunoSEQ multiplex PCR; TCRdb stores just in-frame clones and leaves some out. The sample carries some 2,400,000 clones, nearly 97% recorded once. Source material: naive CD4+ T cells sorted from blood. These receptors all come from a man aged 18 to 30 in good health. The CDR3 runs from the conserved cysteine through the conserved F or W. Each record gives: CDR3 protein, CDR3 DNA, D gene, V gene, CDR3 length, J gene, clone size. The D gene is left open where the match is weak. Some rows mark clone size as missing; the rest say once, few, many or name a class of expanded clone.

CSVEGSYEQYF | TGCAGCGTTGAAGGTTCCTACGAGCAGTACTTC | - | TRBV29-1 | 11 | TRBJ2-7 | -
CASSYSGLAGGPEQFF | TGTGCCAGCAGTTATTCCGGACTAGCGGGGGGACCTGAGCAGTTCTTC | TRBD2 | TRBV6-5 | 16 | TRBJ2-1 | -
CASSERRGAQETQYF | TGCGCCAGCAGTGAGAGGCGGGGAGCCCAAGAGACCCAGTACTTC | - | TRBV10-1 | 15 | TRBJ2-5 | -
CSVEGGLDYGYTF | TGCAGCGTTGAAGGGGGGCTGGACTATGGCTACACCTTC | - | TRBV29-1 | 13 | TRBJ1-2 | -
CASSLERGPTDTQYF | TGTGCCAGCAGCTTAGAAAGGGGGCCCACAGATACGCAGTATTTT | TRBD1 | TRBV13 | 15 | TRBJ2-3 | once
CASSFISNQPQHF | TGTGCCAGCAGCTTTATTAGCAATCAGCCCCAGCATTTT | - | TRBV11-2 | 13 | TRBJ1-5 | -
CASSSDRQGTLYGYTF | TGTGCCAGCAGCTCCGATCGACAGGGGACCCTCTATGGCTACACCTTC | TRBD1 | TRBV13 | 16 | TRBJ1-2 | -
CASSLLQLNTEAFF | TGCGCCAGCAGCCTGCTACAGCTGAACACTGAAGCTTTCTTT | - | TRBV10-1 | 14 | TRBJ1-1 | -
CASSPRGQGVSHDGYTF | TGTGCCAGCAGCCCCCGTGGGCAGGGAGTTTCCCACGATGGCTACACCTTC | - | TRBV11-2 | 17 | TRBJ1-2 | -
CASSSGNRAGNTIYF | TGCGCCAGCAGCTCGGGAAATCGGGCTGGAAACACCATATATTTT | - | TRBV5-1 | 15 | TRBJ1-3 | -
CASSLASQNNNEQFF | TGTGCCAGCAGCTTAGCTAGTCAAAACAACAATGAGCAGTTCTTC | - | TRBV7-2 | 15 | TRBJ2-1 | -
CASSLETRSQETQYF | TGTGCCAGCAGCTTAGAGACTAGGAGTCAAGAGACCCAGTACTTC | - | TRBV13 | 15 | TRBJ2-5 | once
CASSPGAGTYGYTF | TGTGCCAGCAGTCCCGGAGCAGGGACCTATGGCTACACCTTC | - | TRBV6-1 | 14 | TRBJ1-2 | -
CASNRLAAYEQYF | TGTGCCAGCAATCGACTAGCGGCCTACGAGCAGTACTTC | TRBD2 | TRBV6-1 | 13 | TRBJ2-7 | once
CASSQIPGTGGTGELFF | TGTGCCAGCAGCCAAATCCCGGGGACAGGGGGCACCGGGGAGCTGTTTTTT | TRBD1 | TRBV7-8 | 17 | TRBJ2-2 | -
CASSLREGITDTQYF | TGTGCCAGCAGCTTGCGGGAGGGTATCACAGATACGCAGTATTTT | TRBD2 | TRBV11-2 | 15 | TRBJ2-3 | -
CASSPAVRDNEQFF | TGCGCCAGCAGCCCTGCCGTCAGGGACAATGAGCAGTTCTTC | - | TRBV5-1 | 14 | TRBJ2-1 | -
CASSPNAGANTGELFF | TGCGCCAGCAGCCCTAATGCGGGAGCGAACACCGGGGAGCTGTTTTTT | TRBD2 | TRBV4-3 | 16 | TRBJ2-2 | -
CASSEQGLNYNEQFF | TGTGCCAGCAGCGAACAGGGACTTAACTACAATGAGCAGTTCTTC | - | TRBV9 | 15 | TRBJ2-1 | -
CASVLTVNTEAFF | TGTGCCAGCGTGTTGACCGTAAACACTGAAGCTTTCTTT | - | TRBV2 | 13 | TRBJ1-1 | -
CASSLAGTGEAKNIQYF | TGTGCCAGCAGCTTGGCCGGGACAGGGGAAGCCAAAAACATTCAGTACTTC | TRBD1 | TRBV5-4 | 17 | TRBJ2-4 | -
CASSIETSGKPGELFF | TGCGCCAGCAGCATCGAGACTAGCGGGAAACCCGGGGAGCTGTTTTTT | TRBD2 | TRBV5-1 | 16 | TRBJ2-2 | once
CATSQGGMTSNQPQHF | TGTGCCACCAGCCAGGGGGGTATGACAAGCAATCAGCCCCAGCATTTT | TRBD1 | TRBV15 | 16 | TRBJ1-5 | -
CASSEKTADTGELFF | TGTGCCAGCAGCGAGAAGACCGCTGACACCGGGGAGCTGTTTTTT | - | TRBV6-1 | 15 | TRBJ2-2 | few